This TCR beta chain is drawn from a study of T-cell memory formation after mild COVID-19. The wider study: Largely donor-specific TCR clusters were found.

Study results and caveats: Confirmation was lacking for SARS-CoV-2 specificity of second-wave clones that peaked on day 37. The study found contracting CD4+ clones mainly in CM and EM and contracting CD8+ clones in EMRA. In pre-infection memory, a portion of responding clones appeared, which suggested that cross-reactive memory joined.

The ends were cut back, 7 bases at V and 0 bases at J, with 7 bases in the middle. This CDR3 comprises 13 residues. Germline CDR1 reads SQVTM; CDR2 reads ANQGSEA. TCRdb re-called the 5' RACE reads through MiXCR, storing one row per CDR3 protein. The table has roughly 62,000 distinct CDR3 sequences, around 10% seen once. This clonotype was seen only a few times. The antigen is not known. The chain is built from TRBV29-1 and TRBJ1-6; D remains unclear. This TCR came from a young man who had mild COVID-19 (a few samples of this study predate the infection). Cell type and time point are not known. Sequencing was performed on PBMCs or a T cell subset sorted from them (not recorded which). CDR3 protein: CSAQSSYNSPLHF. The CDR3, as DNA: TGCAGCGCCCAAAGCTCCTATAATTCACCCCTCCACTTT. The full variable domain, with the rest looked up from reference TRBV29-1 and TRBJ1-6, is SAVISQKPSRDICQRGTSLTIQCQVDSQVTMMFWYRQQPGQSLTLIATANQGSEATYESGFVIDKFPISRPNLTFSTLTVSNMSPEDSSIYLCSAQSSYNSPLHFGNGTRLTVT.